This T cell receptor beta chain was sequenced in a study of blood T cell repertoires in COVID-19. For the study at large: Spain, Italy and the United States supplied samples that represented acute and convalescent COVID-19. The analysed material was cDNA or gDNA that came from T cells, B-cell-depleted T cells, or PBMCs.

This CDR3 contains 16 residues. The germline V gene encodes CDR1 SGHRS and CDR2 YFSETQ. After removal of 2 bases from V and 7 bases from J, the junction contained 14 bases not matched to a gene. TCRdb's table, derived via immunoSEQ multiplex PCR, lists solely in-frame clones and lacks some. The table records some 160,000 clones, approximately 82% of them present only once. Sequencing was carried out using peripheral blood. V gene TRBV5-1 combines with J gene TRBJ2-7; 8 nucleotides line up with TRBD2. This clonotype was sampled from a man in his 70s who had recovered from COVID-19. In DNA form, the CDR3 reads TGCGCCAGCAGCTTCGATGGACAGCGGGGGCTTGGGGAGCAGTACTTC. Protein product: CASSFDGQRGLGEQYF.